The present TCR beta chain was sequenced within a study of B cell selection in AIRE deficiency (dated by TCRdb to the late 2010s). Background on the whole study: TCRbeta repertoires of sorted blood CD4+ conventional T cells and regulatory T cells were compared between AIRE-deficient patients and healthy controls. The TCR-sequenced cohort comprised roughly five AIRE-deficient APECED patients and roughly five healthy control donors.

TCRbeta chain sequencing was performed with the immunoSEQ platform. Turning to the authors' computational methods: Pooled Treg repertoires yielded 50,000 to 65,000 distinct TCRbeta sequences from patients and over 90,000 from healthy donors. Treg TCRbeta sequences shared by two or more individuals were defined as public, and these public Treg TCRbeta sequences were subsequently searched for in Tconv repertoires. Group differences were tested with Mann-Whitney U tests and Bonferroni-Dunn correction in GraphPad Prism 7.03. TCRdb obtained this table from immuneACCESS and retained in-frame rearrangements with V and J assigned. These tables miss some clones; where compared with another copy, unresolved V genes account for less than half of the shortfall, and the remainder is unexplained. The V and J calls and clone size were taken over from that table, and D and trimming were inferred from the DNA. In all, the sample holds about 18,000 clones, and 93% of those were seen once. The ten largest clonotypes hold under 0.9% of the sample.

CD4+CD25hiCD127low/negative cells were sorted as the regulatory T cell population. Control samples were obtained from healthy donors who were not related to the patients. Tconv and Treg cells for TCRbeta sequencing were sorted on a FACSAria flow cytometer. Sorted cells were collected in 5-ml round-bottom polystyrene tubes, and dry cell pellets were stored frozen at -80 degrees C prior to sequencing. Points on this clone: The antigen it binds to is not known. No base-level quality is on record; no much larger clone is a single base apart. This sample also contains other DNA sequences that code for the same CDR3.

What the research found in general, with its limitations: Sequencing covered only TCRbeta chains, and around 40% of shared healthy-donor Treg sequences were also present in healthy Tconv, possibly due to differing TCRalpha chains. Among some 3,700 shared Treg TCRbeta sequences, about 32% were shared exclusively by healthy donors and approximately 9.1% exclusively by patients, which suggests that Treg selection is less efficient in the absence of AIRE. About 30.6% of the Treg TCRbeta sequences shared among healthy donors were detected in patient Tconv cells, suggesting that Treg-biased clones are diverted into the Tconv compartment. Shorter CDR3s were found in shared Treg sequences, reflecting a bias toward rearrangements containing few non-templated nucleotide insertions. In terms of TCRBV gene usage, CDR3 length and TCR diversity, Tconv and Treg cells from AIRE-deficient patients looked similar to Tconv and Treg cells from healthy donors.

At the junction V is shortened by 1 base and J by 6 bases; bases outside the gene matches: 5. According to the germline V gene, CDR1 reads LGHNA and CDR2 reads YSLEER. The CDR3 numbers 16 residues from cysteine through phenylalanine. Of the read, only the CDR3 DNA is kept; its 48 bases are in frame from base 1. This TCR came from a human donor in good health. The sequenced sample consisted of CD4+CD25+ Tregs sorted from PBMCs. The chain is assembled from TRBV4-3 and TRBJ1-6; TRBD1 lines up with 8 middle nucleotides. The CDR3: CASSQGTQGGNSPLHF. In nucleotide form, the sequence is TGCGCCAGCAGCCAAGGCACACAGGGGGGTAATTCACCCCTCCACTTT.